This TCR beta chain was recorded in a study of shared clonotypes between healthy human individuals. Study summary: Used for every donor were three CD4 naive, three CD4 memory, two CD8 naive and one CD8 memory plate.

V was shortened by 0 bases and J by 6 bases, with 13 bases between the two germline ends. The CDR3 extends over 14 amino acids. Germline V lookup: CDR1 SGHRS, CDR2 YFSETQ. Produced via immunoSEQ multiplex PCR; TCRdb's table is partial and in-frame only. The table records some 1,600,000 clones, 95% to 99% of them present only once. Sequencing used naive CD4+ T cells sorted from blood. The subset here: CD45RA+ positively selected. V is TRBV5-1 and J is TRBJ2-7, with a weak D call TRBD2 (6 bases). This clonotype originated in a young man in good health. CDR3 in DNA: TGCGCCAGCAGCTTGGATCGGCCTAGCGCCGAGCAGTACTTC. Protein product: CASSLDRPSAEQYF.